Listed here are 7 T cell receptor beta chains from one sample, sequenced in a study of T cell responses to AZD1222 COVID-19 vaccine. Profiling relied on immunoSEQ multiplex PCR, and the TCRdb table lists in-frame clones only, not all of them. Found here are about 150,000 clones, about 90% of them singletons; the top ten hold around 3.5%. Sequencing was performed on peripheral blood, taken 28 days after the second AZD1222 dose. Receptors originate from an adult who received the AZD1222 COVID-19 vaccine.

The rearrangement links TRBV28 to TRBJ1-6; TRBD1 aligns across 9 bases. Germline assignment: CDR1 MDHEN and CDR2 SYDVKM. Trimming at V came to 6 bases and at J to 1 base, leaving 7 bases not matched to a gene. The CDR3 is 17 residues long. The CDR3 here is CASRPGQGSSYNSPLHF. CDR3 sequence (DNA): TGTGCCAGCAGGCCGGGACAGGGCTCTTCCTATAATTCACCCCTCCACTTT.

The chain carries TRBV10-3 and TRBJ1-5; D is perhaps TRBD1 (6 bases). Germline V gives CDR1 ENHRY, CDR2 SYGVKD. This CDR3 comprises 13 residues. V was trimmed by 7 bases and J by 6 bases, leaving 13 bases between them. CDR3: CAIMGGPGQPQHF. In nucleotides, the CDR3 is TGTGCCATCATGGGGGGGCCGGGTCAGCCCCAGCATTTT.

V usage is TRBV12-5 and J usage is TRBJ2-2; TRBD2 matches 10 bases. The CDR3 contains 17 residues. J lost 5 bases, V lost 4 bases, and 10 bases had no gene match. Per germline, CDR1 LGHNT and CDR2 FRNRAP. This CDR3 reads CASGSSASGRFTGELFF. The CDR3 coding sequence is TGTGCTAGTGGTTCCTCGGCTAGCGGGAGATTTACCGGGGAGCTGTTTTTT.

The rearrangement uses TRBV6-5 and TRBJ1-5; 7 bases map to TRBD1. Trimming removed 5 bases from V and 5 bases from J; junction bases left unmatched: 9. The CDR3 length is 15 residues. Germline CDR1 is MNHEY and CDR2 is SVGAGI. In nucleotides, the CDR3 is TGTGCCAGCAGTCCAACCTGGACAGGTGATCAGCCCCAGCATTTT. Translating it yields CASSPTWTGDQPQHF.

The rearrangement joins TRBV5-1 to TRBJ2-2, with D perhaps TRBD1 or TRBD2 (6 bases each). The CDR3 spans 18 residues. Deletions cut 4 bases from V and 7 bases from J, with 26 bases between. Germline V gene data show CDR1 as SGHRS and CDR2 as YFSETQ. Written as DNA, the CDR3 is TGCGCCAGCAGCCCCCCGAACGGGGGCGTAAGGAATGGCGGGGAGCTGTTTTTT. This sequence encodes CASSPPNGGVRNGGELFF.

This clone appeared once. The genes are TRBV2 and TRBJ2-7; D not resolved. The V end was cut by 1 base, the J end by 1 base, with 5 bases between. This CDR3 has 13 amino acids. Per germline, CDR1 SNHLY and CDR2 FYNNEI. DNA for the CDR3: TGTGCCAGCAGTGAAGAAAGGTCCTACGAGCAGTACTTC. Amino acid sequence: CASSEERSYEQYF.

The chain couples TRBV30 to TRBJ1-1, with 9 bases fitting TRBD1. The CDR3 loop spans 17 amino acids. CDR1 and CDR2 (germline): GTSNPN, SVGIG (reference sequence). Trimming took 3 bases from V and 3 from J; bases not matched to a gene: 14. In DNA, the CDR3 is TGTGCCTGGAGCGACTTTACAGGGGGCGGACTGGACACTGAAGCTTTCTTT. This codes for CAWSDFTGGGLDTEAFF.